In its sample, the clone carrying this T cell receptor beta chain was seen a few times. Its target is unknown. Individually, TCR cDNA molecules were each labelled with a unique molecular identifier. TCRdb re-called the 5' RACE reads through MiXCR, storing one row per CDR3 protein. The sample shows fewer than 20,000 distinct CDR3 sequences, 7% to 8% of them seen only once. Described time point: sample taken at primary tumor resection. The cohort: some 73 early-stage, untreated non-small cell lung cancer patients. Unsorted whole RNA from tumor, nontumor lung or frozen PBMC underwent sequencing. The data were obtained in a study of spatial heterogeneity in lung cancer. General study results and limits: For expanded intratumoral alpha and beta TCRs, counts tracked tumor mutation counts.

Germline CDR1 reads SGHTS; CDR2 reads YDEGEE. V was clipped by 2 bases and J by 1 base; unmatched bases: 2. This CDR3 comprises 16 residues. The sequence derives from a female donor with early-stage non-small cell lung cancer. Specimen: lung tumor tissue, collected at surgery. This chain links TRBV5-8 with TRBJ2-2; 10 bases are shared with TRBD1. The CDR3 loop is CASSFDRGRNTGELFF. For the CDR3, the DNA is TGTGCCAGCAGCTTTGACAGGGGGCGGAACACCGGGGAGCTGTTTTTT.